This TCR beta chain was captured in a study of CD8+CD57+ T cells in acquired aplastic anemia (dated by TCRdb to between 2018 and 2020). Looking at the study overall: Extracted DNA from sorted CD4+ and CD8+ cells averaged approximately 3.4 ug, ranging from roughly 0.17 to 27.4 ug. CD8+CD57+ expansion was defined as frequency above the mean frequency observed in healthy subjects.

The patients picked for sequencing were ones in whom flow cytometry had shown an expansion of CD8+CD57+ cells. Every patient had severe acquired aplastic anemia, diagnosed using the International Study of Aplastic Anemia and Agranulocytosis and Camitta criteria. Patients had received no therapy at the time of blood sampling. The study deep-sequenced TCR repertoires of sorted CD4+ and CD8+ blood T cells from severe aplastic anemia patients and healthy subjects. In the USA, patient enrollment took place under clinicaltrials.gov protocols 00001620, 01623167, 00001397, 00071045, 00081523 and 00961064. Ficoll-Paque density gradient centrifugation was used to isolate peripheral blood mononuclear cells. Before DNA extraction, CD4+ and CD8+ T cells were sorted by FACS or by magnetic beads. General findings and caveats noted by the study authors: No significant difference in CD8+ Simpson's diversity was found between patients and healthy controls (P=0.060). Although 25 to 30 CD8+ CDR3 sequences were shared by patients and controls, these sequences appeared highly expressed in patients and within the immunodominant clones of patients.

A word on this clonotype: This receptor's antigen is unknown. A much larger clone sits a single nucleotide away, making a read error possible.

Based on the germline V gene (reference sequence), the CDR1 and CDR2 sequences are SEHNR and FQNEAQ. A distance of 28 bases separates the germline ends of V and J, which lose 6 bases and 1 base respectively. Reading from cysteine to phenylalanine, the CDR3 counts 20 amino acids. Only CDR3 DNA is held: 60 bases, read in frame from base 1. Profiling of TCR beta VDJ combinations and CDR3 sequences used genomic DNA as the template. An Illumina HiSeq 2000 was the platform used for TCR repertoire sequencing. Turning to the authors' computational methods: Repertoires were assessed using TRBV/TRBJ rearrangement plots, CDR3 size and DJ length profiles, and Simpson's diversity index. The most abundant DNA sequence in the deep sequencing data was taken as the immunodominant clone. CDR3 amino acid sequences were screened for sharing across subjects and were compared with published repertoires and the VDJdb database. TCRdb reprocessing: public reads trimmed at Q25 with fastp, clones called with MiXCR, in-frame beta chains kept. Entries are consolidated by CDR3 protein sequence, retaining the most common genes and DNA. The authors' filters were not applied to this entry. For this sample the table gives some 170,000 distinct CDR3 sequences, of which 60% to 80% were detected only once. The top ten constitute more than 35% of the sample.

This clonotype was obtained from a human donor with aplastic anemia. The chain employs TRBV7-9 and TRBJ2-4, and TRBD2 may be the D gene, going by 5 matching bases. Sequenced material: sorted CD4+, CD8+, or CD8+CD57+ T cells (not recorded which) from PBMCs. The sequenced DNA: TGTGCCAGCAGTTACCGTTACTTCCGCGGCAGGTCGGGGGCCAAAAACATTCAGTACTTC. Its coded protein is CASSYRYFRGRSGAKNIQYF.